This T cell receptor (beta chain) was found in a study of T-cell reconstitution after alpha-beta-depleted transplantation in children. This clonotype was detected ten times or more. Molecular barcoding with unique molecular identifiers was used for the TCRbeta library. Via MiXCR, TCRdb re-called the PCR reads, giving one row per CDR3 protein. Seen here are some 200,000 distinct CDR3 sequences, less than 8% observed once, and the top ten hold 3%. Trimming cost V 8 bases and J 4 bases, with 20 bases left between them. This CDR3 is built from 15 residues. Germline V lookup: CDR1 MNHNS, CDR2 SASEGT. The receptor was isolated from a human donor who donated a stem cell graft to a child with Wiskott-Aldrich syndrome. The chain joins TRBV6-1 to TRBJ1-1; tentative D call: TRBD1 (5 bases). The sample here was PBMCs from the stem cell graft donor, taken from the stem cell graft. CDR3 sequence: CASHTHGGKGTEAFF. In DNA, the CDR3 is TGTGCCAGCCACACGCACGGGGGTAAAGGCACTGAAGCTTTCTTT.